The 26 T cell receptor beta chains given below trace back to one sample, sequenced in a study of response to subunit inactivated influenza vaccine. MiXCR was run by TCRdb on the RT-PCR reads, yielding one entry per CDR3 protein. This sample yields 560,000 or so distinct CDR3 sequences, of which around 8% are seen a single time; about an eighth belongs to the top ten. This material consisted of PBMCs from blood, taken less than 25 months after vaccination. The receptors were gathered from a man aged 50 to 69 who received an inactivated influenza vaccine.

The chain couples TRBV11-2 to TRBJ2-3, with a tentative D call TRBD1 (5 bases). Germline-derived CDR1 and CDR2 are SGHAT and FQNNGV. The V end lost 5 bases, the J end lost 3 bases, and 9 bases lay between the germline ends. This CDR3 is 13 amino acids long. CDR3 protein: CASSGAETDTQYF. CDR3 sequence (DNA): TGTGCCAGCAGCGGGGCCGAAACAGATACGCAGTATTTT.

This clonotype was detected a few times. The gene calls are TRBV6-1 and TRBJ1-5; D might be TRBD1 (6 bases). CDR1 and CDR2 (germline): MNHNS, SASEGT. The CDR3 extends over 14 amino acids. Trimming removed 8 bases from V and 0 bases from J, with 11 bases in between. The CDR3 spells CASGQGYSNQPQHF. CDR3 nucleotides: TGTGCCAGCGGCCAGGGGTATAGCAATCAGCCCCAGCATTTT.

The rearrangement joins TRBV20-1 to TRBJ2-1; 10 bases map to TRBD2. Trimming at V came to 0 bases and at J to 0 bases, leaving 8 bases not matched to a gene. The germline CDR1 and CDR2 sequences are DFQATT and SNEGSKA (reference sequence). This CDR3 region has 18 residues. The CDR3 sequence: CSARDLAGGPLSYNEQFF. The CDR3, as DNA: TGCAGTGCTAGAGATTTAGCGGGGGGCCCCCTCTCCTACAATGAGCAGTTCTTC.

This clonotype was detected only a few times. The rearrangement joins TRBV13 to TRBJ2-5; either TRBD1 or TRBD2 may supply D (5 bases each). The V end lost 3 bases, the J end lost 7 bases, and 12 bases lay between the germline ends. The V gene's germline CDR1 is PRHDT and CDR2 FYEKMQ (reference sequence). The CDR3 runs to 13 residues. CDR3 sequence reads: CASSFPRETTQYF. The CDR3 nucleotides read TGTGCCAGCAGCTTCCCCAGGGAGACGACCCAGTACTTC.

This clonotype was observed a handful of times. J is TRBJ2-7 and V is TRBV28; D gene ambiguous. V gave up 8 bases and J gave up 4 bases, with 15 bases separating them. The CDR3 is made up of 13 amino acids. CDR1 MDHEN and CDR2 SYDVKM come from the germline V gene. In nucleotides, the CDR3 is TGTGCCAGCCGCCTAGGTGGAGCGTACGAGCAGTACTTC. Encoded protein: CASRLGGAYEQYF.

In regard to this clonotype: A much larger clone is a single base away; this may be a read error. The chain recombines TRBV11-1 with TRBJ2-1; 7 bases are a match to TRBD2. Germline V gene lookup returns CDR1 SGHAT and CDR2 FQDESV (reference sequence). The CDR3 has 17 residues. DNA of the CDR3: TGTGCCAGCAGCTTATGGGCTAGCGGAGCCTCCTACAAGGAGCAGTTCTTC. Translated, it gives CASSLWASGASYKEQFF.

The J gene is TRBJ1-5, the V gene TRBV20-1; possible D gene TRBD1, 5 bases. This CDR3 contains 12 residues. CDR1 is DFQATT and CDR2 is SNEGSKA in the germline V gene (reference sequence). The V end was cut by 4 bases, the J end by 6 bases, with 10 bases between. The CDR3 DNA reads as TGCAGTGCTACTGACAGTTCTCAGCCCCAGCATTTT. It yields the protein CSATDSSQPQHF.

This clonotype was seen ten or more times. This rearrangement joins TRBV20-1 to TRBJ2-7; D perhaps matches TRBD2 (6 bases). CDR1 is DFQATT, CDR2 SNEGSKA, per germline (reference sequence). Trimming shortened V by 0 bases and J by 7 bases, and 16 bases separated the two germline ends. The length of the CDR3 is 14 residues. CDR3 sequence reads: CSARDPGLRGEQYF. CDR3 in DNA: TGCAGTGCTAGAGATCCCGGCCTGCGGGGAGAGCAGTACTTC.

V usage is TRBV7-8 and J usage is TRBJ1-1; weak D call: TRBD1 (5 bases). The V end was cut by 5 bases, the J end by 1 base, with 11 bases between. Germline V gene lookup returns CDR1 SGHVS and CDR2 FQNEAQ. The CDR3 loop spans 14 amino acids. The CDR3 DNA reads TGTGCCAGCAGCCCTGGACACCGGAACACTGAAGCTTTCTTT. The encoded protein is CASSPGHRNTEAFF.

This clonotype has more than one count but fewer than ten. V and J are TRBV20-1 and TRBJ1-5, with D possibly being TRBD1 (5 bases). This CDR3 comprises 15 residues. Trimming cost V 6 bases and J 1 base, with 16 bases left between them. The germline V gene encodes CDR1 DFQATT and CDR2 SNEGSKA (reference sequence). DNA for the CDR3: TGCAGTGCCCTCCGGGGGGGACCGAGCAATCAGCCCCAGCATTTT. Translation: CSALRGGPSNQPQHF.

There are many counts of this clonotype. The chain has TRBV15 and TRBJ1-2; unclear D gene. Trimming took off 0 bases at V and 7 bases at J, with 6 bases between the two ends. The CDR3 runs 12 residues. Germline assignment: CDR1 LNHNV and CDR2 YYDKDF (reference sequence). The CDR3 bases are TGTGCCACCAGCAGAGATCCCACTGGCTACACCTTC. This codes for CATSRDPTGYTF.

This clonotype was recorded at least ten times. V and J are TRBV29-1 and TRBJ2-1, with 10 bases identical to TRBD1. This CDR3 is built from 20 residues. V shed 4 bases, J shed 3 bases, and the junction held 21 bases outside the gene matches. Germline V gives CDR1 SQVTM, CDR2 ANQGSEA. This CDR3 is CSVVPLGDRGAKRNYNEQFF. The CDR3 nucleotides are TGCAGCGTTGTCCCTTTGGGGGACAGGGGCGCAAAAAGAAACTACAATGAGCAGTTCTTC.

V usage is TRBV6-2 or TRBV6-3 and J usage is TRBJ1-5; weak D call: TRBD1 (6 bases). The CDR3 runs to 15 residues. CDR1 is MNHEY and CDR2 is SVGEGT in the germline V gene. Trimming shortened V by 2 bases and J by 2 bases, and 10 bases separated the two germline ends. This CDR3 reads CASSYLTGRNQPQHF. The DNA of the CDR3 is TGTGCCAGCAGTTACCTTACAGGGCGCAATCAGCCCCAGCATTTT.

This clonotype was detected only a few times. The rearrangement joins TRBV28 to TRBJ2-3; no reliable D call. V lost 6 bases and J lost 1, with 14 bases in between. Germline V CDR1 and CDR2: MDHEN, SYDVKM. The CDR3 covers 15 residues. CDR3 nucleotide sequence: TGTGCCAGCAGCCCAGGACGCTTCGGCACAGATACGCAGTATTTT. It yields the protein CASSPGRFGTDTQYF.

This clonotype was seen only a few times. The rearrangement uses TRBV5-1 and TRBJ2-7, with D unclear. The V gene's germline CDR1 is SGHRS and CDR2 YFSETQ. With 2 bases removed from V and 0 bases from J, the gap between germline ends came to 12 bases. The CDR3 loop spans 15 amino acids. In nucleotides, the CDR3 is TGCGCCAGCAGCTTAGGTGGGTCCCACTCCTACGAGCAGTACTTC. Its translation is CASSLGGSHSYEQYF.

In this sample, this clonotype turned up many times. This rearrangement joins TRBV6-1 to TRBJ1-6, with 8 bases that match TRBD1. The CDR3 extends over 15 amino acids. Germline V lookup: CDR1 MNHNS, CDR2 SASEGT. V lost 5 bases to trimming and J lost 6 bases; unmatched junction nucleotides: 6. DNA for the CDR3: TGTGCCAGCAGTCCCAGGACAGGGCTTAATTCACCCCTCCACTTT. Translation: CASSPRTGLNSPLHF.

The chain employs TRBV7-8 and TRBJ2-1; 8 positions match TRBD1. The germline gives CDR1 SGHVS, CDR2 FQNEAQ. This CDR3 is 14 amino acids long. The CDR3 nucleotides are TGTACCTCAGGCCGGGACAGGAACTACAATGAGCAGTTCTTC. Protein sequence: CTSGRDRNYNEQFF.

The chain employs TRBV6-5 and TRBJ1-5; D unclear. From germline, CDR1 is MNHEY and CDR2 SVGAGI. V shed 0 bases and J shed 4 bases, with 16 bases lying between them. There are 17 residues in the CDR3. The CDR3 loop reads CASSYSEGLSRNQPQHF. The CDR3 DNA sequence: TGTGCCAGCAGTTACTCGGAGGGTCTATCGAGGAATCAGCCCCAGCATTTT.

Only a few counts were recorded for this clonotype. The V gene is TRBV11-2, the J gene TRBJ2-1; TRBD1 aligns across 7 bases. Germline assignment: CDR1 SGHAT and CDR2 FQNNGV. V was pared by 5 bases and J by 9 bases, with 4 bases of the junction left unmatched. CDR3 size: 12 residues. The CDR3 DNA reads as TGTGCCAGCAGCCGCCCAGGGGGTGAGCAGTTCTTC. Its protein product is CASSRPGGEQFF.

This clonotype occurred many times. The chain recombines TRBV3-1 with TRBJ2-5, with 7 bases aligning to TRBD2. The CDR3 spans 15 residues. Germline CDR1 LGHDT, CDR2 YNNKEL (reference sequence). J lost 5 bases, V lost 1 base, and 7 bases had no gene match. Here the CDR3 reads CASSQGSREWETQYF. The CDR3 DNA is TGTGCCAGCAGCCAAGGTTCGCGGGAGTGGGAGACCCAGTACTTC.

This clonotype turned up a few times. This chain links TRBV2 with TRBJ2-2; D not certain. Germline V lookup: CDR1 SNHLY, CDR2 FYNNEI. The CDR3 runs to 16 residues. Trimming shortened V by 3 bases and J by 0 bases, and 11 bases separated the two germline ends. CDR3 bases: TGTGCCAGCAGTGAGATCAGCTTTCCGAACACCGGGGAGCTGTTTTTT. This codes for CASSEISFPNTGELFF.

This chain joins TRBV3-1 and TRBJ2-2; D remains ambiguous. This CDR3 is built from 14 residues. Deletions cut 2 bases from V and 1 base from J, with 5 bases between. Germline values: CDR1 LGHDT, CDR2 YNNKEL (reference sequence). CDR3 in amino acids: CASSQLENTGELFF. CDR3 DNA sequence: TGTGCCAGCAGCCAATTGGAGAACACCGGGGAGCTGTTTTTT.

This clonotype was seen more than once but under ten times. The chain couples TRBV3-1 to TRBJ2-5, with D uncertain. Germline V lookup: CDR1 LGHDT, CDR2 YNNKEL (reference sequence). The CDR3 length is 11 residues. V lost 4 bases, J lost 5 bases, and 5 bases lay in between. In nucleotides, the CDR3 is TGTGCCAGCAGCCGGTTCGAGACCCAGTACTTC. Translating gives CASSRFETQYF.

In its sample, this clonotype was seen a few times. The V gene is TRBV20-1, the J gene TRBJ2-3, with D hard to call. Per the germline V gene, CDR1 is DFQATT and CDR2 is SNEGSKA (reference sequence). Trimming pared 4 bases from V and 2 bases from J, leaving 16 bases between. The CDR3 contains 15 residues. CDR3 DNA sequence: TGCAGTGCTATAGAGGTGGCAGGAGTCACAGATACGCAGTATTTT. Residues: CSAIEVAGVTDTQYF.

In this sample, this clonotype turned up many times. The chain has TRBV5-6 and TRBJ2-1, with 9 bases identical to TRBD1. CDR1 is SGHDT, CDR2 YYEEEE, per germline. This CDR3 spans 18 amino acids. V lost 1 base and J lost 5; bases outside the gene matches: 13. The CDR3 DNA sequence: TGTGCCAGCAGCTTGTTAGGATTTTCTGGGACAGGGAACAATGAGCAGTTCTTC. This translates into CASSLLGFSGTGNNEQFF.

V and J are TRBV7-2 and TRBJ1-3; D gene ambiguous. The CDR3 is 15 amino acids. V lost 5 bases and J lost 0, with 11 bases in between. Germline CDR1 is SGHTA and CDR2 is FQGNSA. The CDR3: CASSGYWGSGNTIYF. The CDR3 DNA reads TGTGCCAGCAGCGGATATTGGGGCTCTGGAAACACCATATATTTT.